These 23 T cell receptor beta chains share one sample of origin, sequenced in a study of lymphopenia after photon versus proton radiotherapy. Some clones are missing from TCRdb's copy, which holds only in-frame ones; the method was immunoSEQ multiplex PCR. The sample has approximately 30,000 clones; 85% to 95% are singletons. The sample was peripheral blood, taken from a patient treated with photon-based radiotherapy. The receptors here all came from a woman in her fifties or sixties with cholangiocarcinoma.

The chain combines TRBV28 with TRBJ1-3; maybe TRBD1 (6 bases). Germline V gene sequence: CDR1 MDHEN, CDR2 SYDVKM. The V and J ends lost 3 bases and 0 bases respectively, with 15 bases between them. The CDR3 is made up of 17 amino acids. The CDR3 sequence is CASSLLGSGDSGNTIYF. Written as DNA, the CDR3 is TGTGCCAGCAGTTTGCTCGGGTCAGGGGACTCTGGAAACACCATATATTTT.

The chain employs TRBV5-1 and TRBJ1-1; D remains unclear. Germline CDR1 is SGHRS and CDR2 is YFSETQ. Trimming stripped 1 base from V and 3 bases from J, with 7 bases between. The CDR3 sequence is 13 residues long. In nucleotides, the CDR3 is TGCGCCAGCAGCTTGAACTGGGACACTGAAGCTTTCTTT. This codes for CASSLNWDTEAFF. Full variable domain (remainder filled in from reference TRBV5-1 and TRBJ1-1): KAGVTQTPRYLIKTRGQQVTLSCSPISGHRSVSWYQQTPGQGLQFLFEYFSETQRNKGNFPGRFSGRQFSNSRSEMNVSTLELGDSALYLCASSLNWDTEAFFGQGTRLTVV.

This clone was detected once. The chain couples TRBV2 to TRBJ1-3; D uncertain. CDR3 length: 16 amino acids. Looked up from germline, CDR1 is SNHLY and CDR2 is FYNNEI. V was pared by 1 base and J by 0 bases, with 10 bases between. The CDR3 is CASSEGGTSSGNTIYF. DNA for the CDR3: TGTGCCAGCAGTGAAGGAGGCACCTCCTCTGGAAACACCATATATTTT.

The chain combines TRBV11-2 with TRBJ2-5; 9 nucleotides agree with TRBD1. The CDR3 totals 15 residues. The junction had 8 bases not matched to a gene; V was cut back by 4 bases and J by 5 bases. Germline-derived CDR1 and CDR2 are SGHAT and FQNNGV. The CDR3 loop reads CASSSPGQGRETQYF. The CDR3 region has the DNA TGTGCCAGCAGCTCGCCGGGACAGGGTAGGGAGACCCAGTACTTC.

J is TRBJ1-2 and V is TRBV5-1; D is perhaps TRBD1 (5 bases). Germline CDR1 SGHRS, CDR2 YFSETQ. This CDR3 region has 23 residues. Trimming took off 0 bases at V and 0 bases at J, with 33 bases between the two ends. Here the CDR3 DNA reads TGCGCCAGCAGCTTGGCGTGGGGCCCGAAGGGCCAGGTTCACCTCTGGGCTAACTATGGCTACACCTTC. Protein product: CASSLAWGPKGQVHLWANYGYTF.

This CDR3 reads CASSLGDSRETQYF. In DNA form, the CDR3 reads TGCGCCAGCAGCCTAGGGGACAGCAGAGAGACCCAGTACTTC. This chain connects TRBV5-1 to TRBJ2-5; the match to TRBD1 covers 7 bases. The CDR3 length is 14 residues. Germline lookup yields CDR1 SGHRS and CDR2 YFSETQ. The ends lost 4 bases at V and 4 bases at J; junction bases unmatched: 7.

The rearrangement joins TRBV9 to TRBJ1-1; tentatively, D is TRBD1 (5 bases). The CDR3 sequence is 16 residues long. Germline V gene data show CDR1 as SGDLS and CDR2 as YYNGEE. V was trimmed by 0 bases and J by 1 base, leaving 13 bases between them. The CDR3 bases are TGTGCCAGCAGCGTAGGTAGTACAGGAGCGAACACTGAAGCTTTCTTT. Translating gives CASSVGSTGANTEAFF.

The chain combines TRBV5-4 with TRBJ1-2; possibly TRBD1 for D (5 bases). Germline loops: CDR1 SGHNT, CDR2 YYREEE (reference sequence). Trimming removed 3 bases from V and 0 bases from J, with 9 bases in between. The CDR3 extends over 14 amino acids. The CDR3 coding sequence is TGTGCCAGCAGCTCTTGGACAACTAACTATGGCTACACCTTC. It is translated as CASSSWTTNYGYTF. Supplemented by reference TRBV5-4 and TRBJ1-2, the full variable domain reads ETGVTQSPTHLIKTRGQQVTLRCSSQSGHNTVSWYQQALGQGPQFIFQYYREEENGRGNFPPRFSGLQFPNYSSELNVNALELDDSALYLCASSSWTTNYGYTFGSGTRLTVV.

This sequence joins TRBV5-4 and TRBJ1-2; TRBD1 matches at 8 bases. Germline V CDR1 and CDR2: SGHNT, YYREEE (reference sequence). The CDR3 consists of 13 residues. V shed 5 bases, J shed 4 bases, and the junction held 4 bases outside the gene matches. The CDR3 protein is CASRSGTGYGYTF. In DNA, the CDR3 is TGTGCCAGCAGGTCCGGGACAGGCTATGGCTACACCTTC.

The rearrangement uses TRBV7-2 and TRBJ2-1, with unresolved D. Germline V lookup: CDR1 SGHTA, CDR2 FQGNSA. This CDR3 spans 14 amino acids. V was shortened by 4 bases and J by 10 bases, with 17 bases between the two germline ends. The chain's CDR3 is CASSSEAGVGEQFF. The DNA for the CDR3 is TGTGCCAGCAGCTCAGAGGCTGGGGTCGGAGAGCAGTTCTTC.

This sequence joins TRBV7-2 and TRBJ2-2; D gene uncertain. Trimming stripped 5 bases from V and 0 bases from J, with 7 bases between. The CDR3 is 14 amino acids. Germline V gene lookup returns CDR1 SGHTA and CDR2 FQGNSA. The DNA of the CDR3 is TGTGCCAGCAGCCCGATGACGAACACCGGGGAGCTGTTTTTT. Protein product: CASSPMTNTGELFF.

V gene TRBV10-3 combines with J gene TRBJ1-3; 7 nucleotides line up with TRBD1. Trimming at V came to 7 bases and at J to 0 bases, leaving 6 bases not matched to a gene. The CDR3 contains 15 residues. Germline lookup yields CDR1 ENHRY and CDR2 SYGVKD. The CDR3 protein is CAITGTANSGNTIYF. CDR3 coding DNA: TGTGCCATCACCGGGACAGCGAACTCTGGAAACACCATATATTTT.

The chain couples TRBV28 to TRBJ1-5; D remains unclear. Germline loops: CDR1 MDHEN, CDR2 SYDVKM. The CDR3 length is 14 residues. Trimming left V 2 bases short and J 6 bases short, with 11 bases between. The CDR3 protein is CASSLTRFFQPQHF. The CDR3 region has the DNA TGTGCCAGCAGTTTAACCAGGTTTTTTCAGCCCCAGCATTTT.

This sequence joins TRBV7-6 and TRBJ1-3, with a tentative D call TRBD1 (5 bases). CDR3 length equals 15 residues. V lost 5 bases and J lost 0, with 11 bases in between. Germline V gene lookup returns CDR1 SGHVS and CDR2 FNYEAQ. CDR3 region: CASSPWDLSGNTIYF. Written as DNA, the CDR3 is TGTGCCAGCAGCCCGTGGGACCTCTCTGGAAACACCATATATTTT.

This sequence joins TRBV16 and TRBJ2-7; possibly TRBD2 for D (5 bases). V was trimmed by 4 bases and J by 2 bases, leaving 9 bases between them. This CDR3 comprises 13 residues. Per germline, CDR1 KGHSY and CDR2 FQNENV. The CDR3 nucleotides are TGTGCCAGCAGCCTCCGGGGTCCCTACGAGCAGTACTTC. Translation gives CASSLRGPYEQYF.

The chain joins TRBV7-2 to TRBJ1-1, with a weak D call TRBD1 (6 bases). The CDR3 has 19 residues. The ends were cut back, 5 bases at V and 5 bases at J, with 30 bases in the middle. Germline V CDR1 and CDR2: SGHTA, FQGNSA. The CDR3 here is CASSPWPLRRVNRETEAFF. CDR3 nucleotide sequence: TGTGCCAGCAGCCCCTGGCCCCTTAGAAGGGTTAACAGGGAAACTGAAGCTTTCTTT.

This sequence joins TRBV6-5 and TRBJ2-7, with D possibly matching TRBD1 (6 bases). V gave up 5 bases and J gave up 3 bases, with 14 bases separating them. CDR1 is MNHEY, CDR2 SVGAGI, per germline. This CDR3 comprises 14 residues. CDR3 nucleotides: TGTGCCAGCAGTCCGCTGGACAGTCTCTACGAGCAGTACTTC. This codes for CASSPLDSLYEQYF.

The rearrangement links TRBV11-2 to TRBJ1-2; the D is unclear. Germline V CDR1 and CDR2: SGHAT, FQNNGV. V lost 1 base to trimming and J lost 6 bases, with 15 bases between them. This CDR3 has 15 residues. The DNA for the CDR3 is TGTGCCAGCAGCTTAGGTGGTAGGGATATAGATGGCTACACCTTC. It is translated as CASSLGGRDIDGYTF.

The J gene is TRBJ2-1, the V gene TRBV28; D uncertain. The V and J ends lost 3 bases and 5 bases respectively, with 8 bases between them. The CDR3 extends over 13 amino acids. Looked up from germline, CDR1 is MDHEN and CDR2 is SYDVKM. The CDR3 loop is CASSFRHHNEQFF. DNA for the CDR3: TGTGCCAGCAGTTTCCGACACCACAATGAGCAGTTCTTC.

V is TRBV6-4 and J is TRBJ1-2, with D perhaps TRBD1 (5 bases). V was shortened by 3 bases and J by 2 bases, with 13 bases between the two germline ends. The CDR3 covers 15 residues. Germline V gives CDR1 MRHNA, CDR2 SNTAGT. CDR3 bases: TGTGCCAGCAGTGAACAAATGGGACGGAACTATGGCTACACCTTC. Its translation: CASSEQMGRNYGYTF.

The J gene is TRBJ2-3, the V gene TRBV7-2, with 7 bases aligning to TRBD2. The trim removed 2 bases at V and 0 bases at J, leaving 2 bases unmatched. Per germline, CDR1 SGHTA and CDR2 FQGNSA. The CDR3 spans 15 residues. In DNA form, the CDR3 reads TGTGCCAGCAGCTTACTAGCGGCTAGCACAGATACGCAGTATTTT. Residues: CASSLLAASTDTQYF.

The chain recombines TRBV6-6 with TRBJ1-1; unclear D gene. Germline CDR1 MNHNY, CDR2 SVGAGI (reference sequence). The V end lost 4 bases, the J end lost 6 bases, and 6 bases lay between the germline ends. The CDR3 runs to 11 residues. DNA for the CDR3: TGTGCCAGCAGTTCCGCATCTGAAGCTTTCTTT. It encodes CASSSASEAFF.

This chain connects TRBV4-3 to TRBJ1-3; possible D gene TRBD1, 5 bases. CDR1 is LGHNA and CDR2 is YSLEER in the germline V gene. With 0 bases removed from V and 5 bases from J, the gap between germline ends came to 11 bases. The CDR3 is 15 residues long. DNA of the CDR3: TGCGCCAGCAGCCAAGATCTCCAGGGAAGAAACACCATATATTTT. It encodes CASSQDLQGRNTIYF.